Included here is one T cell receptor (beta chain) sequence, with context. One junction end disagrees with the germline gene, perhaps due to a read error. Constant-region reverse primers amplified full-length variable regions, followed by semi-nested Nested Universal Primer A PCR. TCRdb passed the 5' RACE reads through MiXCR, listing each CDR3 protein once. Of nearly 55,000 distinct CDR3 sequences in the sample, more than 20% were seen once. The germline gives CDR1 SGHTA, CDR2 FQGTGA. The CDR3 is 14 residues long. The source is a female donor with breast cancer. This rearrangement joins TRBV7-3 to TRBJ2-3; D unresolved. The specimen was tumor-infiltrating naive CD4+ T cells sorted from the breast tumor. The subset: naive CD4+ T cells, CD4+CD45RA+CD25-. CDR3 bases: TGTGCCTGCAGCCCCCTACAAGTCAGCGATACGCAGTATTTT. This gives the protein CACSPLQVSDTQYF.